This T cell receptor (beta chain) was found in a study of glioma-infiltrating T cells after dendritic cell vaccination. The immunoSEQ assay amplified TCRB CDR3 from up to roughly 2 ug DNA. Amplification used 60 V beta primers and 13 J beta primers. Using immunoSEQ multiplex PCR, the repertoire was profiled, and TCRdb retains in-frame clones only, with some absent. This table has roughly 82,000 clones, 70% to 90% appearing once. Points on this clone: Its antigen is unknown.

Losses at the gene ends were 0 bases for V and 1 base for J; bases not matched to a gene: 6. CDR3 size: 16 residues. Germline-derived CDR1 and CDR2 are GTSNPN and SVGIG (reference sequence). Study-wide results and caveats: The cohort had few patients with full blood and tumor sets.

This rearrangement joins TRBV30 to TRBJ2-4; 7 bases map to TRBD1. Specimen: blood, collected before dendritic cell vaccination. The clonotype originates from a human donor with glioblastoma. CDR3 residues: CAWSVTGVGAKNIQYF. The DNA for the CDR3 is TGTGCCTGGAGTGTAACAGGGGTTGGGGCCAAAAACATTCAGTACTTC.